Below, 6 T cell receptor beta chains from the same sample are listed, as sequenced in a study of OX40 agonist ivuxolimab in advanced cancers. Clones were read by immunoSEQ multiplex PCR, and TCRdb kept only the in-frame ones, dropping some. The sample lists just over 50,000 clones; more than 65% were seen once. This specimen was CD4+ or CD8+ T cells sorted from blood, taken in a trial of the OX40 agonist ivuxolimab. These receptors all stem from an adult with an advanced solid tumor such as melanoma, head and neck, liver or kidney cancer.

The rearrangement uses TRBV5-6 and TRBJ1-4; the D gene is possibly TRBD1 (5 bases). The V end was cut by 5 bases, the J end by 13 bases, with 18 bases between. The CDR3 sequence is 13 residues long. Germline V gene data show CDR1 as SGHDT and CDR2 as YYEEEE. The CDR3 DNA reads TGTGCCAGCAGTTATGCACCCCCGGGGGGACTGTTTTTT. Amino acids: CASSYAPPGGLFF.

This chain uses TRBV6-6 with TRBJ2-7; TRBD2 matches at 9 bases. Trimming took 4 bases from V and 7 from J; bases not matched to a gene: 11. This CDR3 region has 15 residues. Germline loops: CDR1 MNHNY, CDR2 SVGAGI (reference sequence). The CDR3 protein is CASSSRTSASGEQYF. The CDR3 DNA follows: TGTGCCAGCAGTTCGAGGACTAGCGCCTCCGGGGAGCAGTACTTC.

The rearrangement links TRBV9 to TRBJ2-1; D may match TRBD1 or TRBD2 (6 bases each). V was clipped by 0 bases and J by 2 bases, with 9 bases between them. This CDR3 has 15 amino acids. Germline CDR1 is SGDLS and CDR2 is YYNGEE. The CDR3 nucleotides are TGTGCCAGCAGCGTAGCCGGGGGCCCCTACAATGAGCAGTTCTTC. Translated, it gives CASSVAGGPYNEQFF.

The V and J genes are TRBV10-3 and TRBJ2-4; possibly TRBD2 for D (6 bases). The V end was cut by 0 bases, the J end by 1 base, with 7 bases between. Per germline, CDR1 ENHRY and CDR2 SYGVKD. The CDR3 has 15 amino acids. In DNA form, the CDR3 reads TGTGCCATCAGTGAGTCTGGGGGGGCCAAAAACATTCAGTACTTC. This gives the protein CAISESGGAKNIQYF.

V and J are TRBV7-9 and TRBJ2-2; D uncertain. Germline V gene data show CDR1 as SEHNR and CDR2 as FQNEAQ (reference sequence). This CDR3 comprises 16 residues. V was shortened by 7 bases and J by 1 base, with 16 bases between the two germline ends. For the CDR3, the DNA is TGTGCCAGCAACCCCTCCTGGACGGTGAACACCGGGGAGCTGTTTTTT. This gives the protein CASNPSWTVNTGELFF. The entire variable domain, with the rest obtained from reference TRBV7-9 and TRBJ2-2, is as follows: DTGVSQNPRHKITKRGQNVTFRCDPISEHNRLYWYRQTLGQGPEFLTYFQNEAQLEKSRLLSDRFSAERPKGSFSTLEIQRTEQGDSAMYLCASNPSWTVNTGELFFGEGSRLTVL.

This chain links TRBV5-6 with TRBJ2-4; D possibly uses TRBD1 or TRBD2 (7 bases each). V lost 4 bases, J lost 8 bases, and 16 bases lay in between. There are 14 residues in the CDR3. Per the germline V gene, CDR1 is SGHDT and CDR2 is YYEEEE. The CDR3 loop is CASSTRQGGDIQYF. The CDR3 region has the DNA TGTGCCAGCAGCACCCGACAGGGAGGGGACATTCAGTACTTC.